This T cell receptor (beta chain) derives from a study of response to subunit inactivated influenza vaccine. Germline V gene lookup returns CDR1 LGHNA and CDR2 YNFKEQ. The length of the CDR3 is 16 residues. V lost 0 bases to trimming and J lost 4 bases, with 13 bases between them. TCRdb re-analysed the RT-PCR reads in MiXCR, keeping a single row per CDR3 protein. The profile shows around 250,000 distinct CDR3 sequences, 12% of them singletons. Many counts were recorded for this clonotype. The chain combines TRBV4-2 with TRBJ2-1; possibly TRBD1 or TRBD2 for D (5 bases each). This TCR came from a man between 50 and 59 years old who received an inactivated influenza vaccine. Material: non-naive T cells sorted from PBMCs, obtained approximately 15 days before vaccination. This chain's CDR3 is CASSQDRDGTYNEQFF. Written as DNA, the CDR3 is TGTGCCAGCAGCCAAGATCGGGACGGTACTTACAATGAGCAGTTCTTC.